The sequence of this T cell receptor beta chain was determined in a study of metastatic and nonmetastatic thyroid tumors. Study-wide findings and caveats: Within blood and tumor, benign nodules reportedly had significantly lower TCR beta diversity than malignant thyroid tumors did.

Via MiXCR, TCRdb re-called the PCR reads. The sample lists 100,000 or so clones; under 15% were seen once. Thyroid surgery was preceded by no treatment in any patient. This clone was detected only a few times. Its target is not known. One end of the junction does not line up with germline, which may come from a read error. The CDR3 runs 13 residues. CDR1 MNHEY and CDR2 SVGAGI come from the germline V gene. V gene TRBV6-5 combines with J gene TRBJ2-7; no clear D gene. Sequences were obtained from blood. This TCR was recovered from a female donor with papillary thyroid cancer or a benign thyroid nodule (not recorded which). Some clones in this sample may be carry-over from other donors' samples. The CDR3 loop reads CASSSEGRARLLF. Here the CDR3 DNA reads TGTGCCAGCAGTTCGGAAGGACGAGCCCGACTGCTGTTC.